This T cell receptor (beta chain) comes out of a study of CD39 and CD103 CD8 tumor-infiltrating T cells (dated by TCRdb to between 2018 and 2020). Regarding the study in general: The repertoire comparisons shown came from four patients: one with an HPV-positive HNSCC, one with an HPV-negative HNSCC, one with ovarian cancer and one with melanoma. TCRbeta CDR3 deep sequencing compared repertoires of CD8 TIL subsets defined by CD103 and CD39 with peripheral memory CD8 T cells.

For each subset, between 10,000 and 100,000 sorted cells were used for genomic DNA extraction with the DNeasy Blood and Tissue Kit. The immunoSEQ service sequenced and mapped the TCRbeta V-J or V-D-J regions, with coverage above 8.5x for each sample. Turning to the authors' computational methods: The analysis included only productive rearrangements exported from the immunoSEQ Analyzer platform, and clonality was assessed using the 500 most abundant clones. To quantify how much repertoires overlapped between populations, both the Morisita-Horn similarity index and the Jaccard index were used. Morisita-Horn similarity between CD8 T-cell subset TCR repertoires was measured in about 6 cancer patients. TCRdb retrieved this table from immuneACCESS and kept in-frame rearrangements only. Not all clones are present; in checked studies, unresolved V genes account for under half, and no reason is known for the remainder. V and J calls and clone size follow that table, whereas D and trimming were derived from the DNA. This sample has approximately 5,000 clones in its table, and under 80% of those were observed once. The ten largest make up 12% of the sample.

The investigation overall reported the following: DP CD8 TILs appeared to be more oligoclonal than DN and SP CD8 TILs and blood memory CD8 T cells, with about 56-90% covered by the top 30 clonotypes. DP TIL clonotypes were rarely detected in blood or uninvolved lymph node, whereas DN TIL clonotypes were found to largely overlap with peripheral memory CD8 repertoires.

Concerning this clone itself: The target of this receptor is not known. No qualities accompany the bases; no much larger clone lies one base away.

There are 14 amino acids in the CDR3, from cysteine to phenylalanine inclusive. Of the read, only the CDR3 DNA is kept; its 42 bases are in frame from base 1. The V end gives up 5 bases and the J end 8 bases, leaving 7 bases in the junction not matched to a gene. The germline V gene provides CDR1 ENHRY and CDR2 SYGVKD. At the time samples were collected, the patients were not on therapy, although their prior treatments varied from chemotherapy, radiotherapy, surgery and immunotherapy to none at all. Thawed cells were enriched for T lymphocytes with a negative-selection kit, adding EpCAM beads for tumor-infiltrating lymphocytes. CD8+CD4-CD45RA- cells were sorted as memory CD8 T cells irrespective of CCR7 expression. Peripheral blood mononuclear cells were isolated by Ficoll-Paque PLUS gradient and cryopreserved before analysis. Populations were sorted on a FACSAria II to 98% to 99% purity, and the cell pellets were frozen for TCR sequencing without being cultured.

Recombination connected TRBV10-3 to TRBJ2-1, and TRBD1 aligns with 9 junction nucleotides. Sequencing was performed on CD8+ T cells sorted from blood. The cell subset or site tag for this specimen amounts to: total memory CD8 T cells (CD45RA-CCR7+/-) from blood or uninvolved lymph node. This TCR was sampled from a human donor with head and neck squamous cell carcinoma. The CDR3 is CAISTEQGADEQFF. The nucleotide sequence reads as follows: TGTGCCATCAGTACGGAACAGGGGGCTGATGAGCAGTTCTTC.